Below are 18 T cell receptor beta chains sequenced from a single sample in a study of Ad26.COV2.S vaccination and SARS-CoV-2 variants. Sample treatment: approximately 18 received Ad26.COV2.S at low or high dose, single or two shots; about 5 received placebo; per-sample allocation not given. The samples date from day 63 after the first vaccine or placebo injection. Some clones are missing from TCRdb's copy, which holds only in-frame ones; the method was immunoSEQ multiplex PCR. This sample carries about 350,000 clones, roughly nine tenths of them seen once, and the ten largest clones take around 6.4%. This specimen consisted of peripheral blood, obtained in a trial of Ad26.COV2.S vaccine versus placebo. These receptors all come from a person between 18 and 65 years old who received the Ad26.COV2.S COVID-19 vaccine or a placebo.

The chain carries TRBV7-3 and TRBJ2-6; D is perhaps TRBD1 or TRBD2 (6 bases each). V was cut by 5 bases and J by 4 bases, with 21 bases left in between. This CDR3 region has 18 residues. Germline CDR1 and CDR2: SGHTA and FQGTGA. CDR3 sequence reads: CASSLARGGTPGANVLTF. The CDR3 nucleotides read TGTGCCAGCAGCCTAGCGCGTGGGGGGACACCCGGGGCCAACGTCCTGACTTTC.

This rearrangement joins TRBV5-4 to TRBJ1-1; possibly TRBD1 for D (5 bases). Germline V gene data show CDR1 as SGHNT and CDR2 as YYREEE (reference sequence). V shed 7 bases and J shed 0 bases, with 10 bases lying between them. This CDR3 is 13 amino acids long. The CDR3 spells CASRQLMNTEAFF. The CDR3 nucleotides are TGTGCCAGCCGACAGCTGATGAACACTGAAGCTTTCTTT. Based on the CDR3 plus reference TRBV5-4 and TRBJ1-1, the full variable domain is ETGVTQSPTHLIKTRGQQVTLRCSSQSGHNTVSWYQQALGQGPQFIFQYYREEENGRGNFPPRFSGLQFPNYSSELNVNALELDDSALYLCASRQLMNTEAFFGQGTRLTVV.

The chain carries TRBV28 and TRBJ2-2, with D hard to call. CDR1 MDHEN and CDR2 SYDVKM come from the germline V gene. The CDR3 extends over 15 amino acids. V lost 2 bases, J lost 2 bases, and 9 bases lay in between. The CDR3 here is CASSLVSDNTGELFF. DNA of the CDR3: TGTGCCAGCAGTTTAGTTTCTGATAACACCGGGGAGCTGTTTTTT.

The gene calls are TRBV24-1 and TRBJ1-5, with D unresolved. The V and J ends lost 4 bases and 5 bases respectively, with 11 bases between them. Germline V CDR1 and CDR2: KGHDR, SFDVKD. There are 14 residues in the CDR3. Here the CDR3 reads CATSDTGSYQPQHF. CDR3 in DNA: TGTGCCACCAGTGACACCGGGTCTTATCAGCCCCAGCATTTT.

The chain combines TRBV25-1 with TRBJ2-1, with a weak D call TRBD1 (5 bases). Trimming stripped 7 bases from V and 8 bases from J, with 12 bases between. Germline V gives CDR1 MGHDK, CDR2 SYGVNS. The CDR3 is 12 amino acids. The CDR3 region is CASTSQGDEQFF. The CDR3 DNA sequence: TGTGCCAGCACCTCCCAAGGGGATGAGCAGTTCTTC.

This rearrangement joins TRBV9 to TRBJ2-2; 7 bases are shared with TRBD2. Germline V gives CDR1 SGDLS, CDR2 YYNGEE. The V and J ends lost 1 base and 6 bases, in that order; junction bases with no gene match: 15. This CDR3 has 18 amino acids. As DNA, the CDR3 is TGTGCCAGCAGCGTATCGGTACGGCCGGGAAGCGGGGCCGGGGAGCTGTTTTTT. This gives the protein CASSVSVRPGSGAGELFF.

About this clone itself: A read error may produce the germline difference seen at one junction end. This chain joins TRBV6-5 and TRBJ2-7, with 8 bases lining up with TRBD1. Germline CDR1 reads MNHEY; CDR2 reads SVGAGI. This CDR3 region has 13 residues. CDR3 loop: CASIGTGSYVQYF. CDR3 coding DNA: TGTGCCAGCATAGGGACAGGATCTTACGTGCAGTACTTC.

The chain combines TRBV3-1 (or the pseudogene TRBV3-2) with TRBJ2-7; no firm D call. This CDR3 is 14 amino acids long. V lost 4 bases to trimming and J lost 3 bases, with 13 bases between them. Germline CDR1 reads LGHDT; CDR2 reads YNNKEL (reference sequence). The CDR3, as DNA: TGTGCCAGCAGCCCCACTCAGACGATCTACGAGCAGTACTTC. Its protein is CASSPTQTIYEQYF.

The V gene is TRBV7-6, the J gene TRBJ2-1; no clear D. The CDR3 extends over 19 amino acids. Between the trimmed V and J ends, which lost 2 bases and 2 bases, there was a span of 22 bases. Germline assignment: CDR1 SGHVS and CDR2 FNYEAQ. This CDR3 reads CASSLTPEGSGDPYNEQFF. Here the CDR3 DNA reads TGTGCCAGCAGCTTAACACCCGAAGGGTCCGGTGACCCCTACAATGAGCAGTTCTTC.

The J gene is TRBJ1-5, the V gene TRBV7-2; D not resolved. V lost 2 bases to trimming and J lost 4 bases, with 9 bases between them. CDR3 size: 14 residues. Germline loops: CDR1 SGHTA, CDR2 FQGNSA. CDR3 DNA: TGTGCCAGCAGCTTAATTTCGGGGAATCAGCCCCAGCATTTT. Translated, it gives CASSLISGNQPQHF.

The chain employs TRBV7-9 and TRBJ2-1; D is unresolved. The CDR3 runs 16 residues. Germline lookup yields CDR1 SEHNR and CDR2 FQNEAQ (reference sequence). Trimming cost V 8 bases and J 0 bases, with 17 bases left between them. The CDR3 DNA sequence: TGTGCCAGCTCAGACATACTCGAGAGCTCCTACAATGAGCAGTTCTTC. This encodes CASSDILESSYNEQFF.

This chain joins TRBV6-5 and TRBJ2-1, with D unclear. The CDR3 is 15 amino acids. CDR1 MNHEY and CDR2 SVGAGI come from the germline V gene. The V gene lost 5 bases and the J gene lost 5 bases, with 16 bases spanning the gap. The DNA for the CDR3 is TGTGCCAGCAGTATTCTCCCGGATACCCACAATGAGCAGTTCTTC. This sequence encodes CASSILPDTHNEQFF.

The CDR3 nucleotides read TGTGCCAGCAGTTTAAACCTCGTGGCAGGGGCAAACAATCAGCCCCAGCATTTT. This sequence encodes CASSLNLVAGANNQPQHF. The chain employs TRBV27 and TRBJ1-5, with a tentative D call TRBD1 (6 bases). V gave up 2 bases and J gave up 3 bases, with 20 bases separating them. The CDR3 length is 18 residues. Germline V CDR1 and CDR2: MNHEY, SMNVEV (reference sequence).

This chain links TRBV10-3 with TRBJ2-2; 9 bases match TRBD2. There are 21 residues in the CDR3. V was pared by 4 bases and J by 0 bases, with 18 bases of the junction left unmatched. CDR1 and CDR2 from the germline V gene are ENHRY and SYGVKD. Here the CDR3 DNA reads TGTGCCATCAGTGCCAAAACCGGGGGTAGCGGGAGAGGTACGAACACCGGGGAGCTGTTTTTT. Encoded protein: CAISAKTGGSGRGTNTGELFF.

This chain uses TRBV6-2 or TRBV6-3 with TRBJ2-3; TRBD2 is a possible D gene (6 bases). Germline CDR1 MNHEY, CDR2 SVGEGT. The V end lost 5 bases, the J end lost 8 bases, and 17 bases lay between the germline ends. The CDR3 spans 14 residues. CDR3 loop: CASSLGSGLGTQYF. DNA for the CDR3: TGTGCCAGCAGTCTCGGGAGTGGGTTGGGTACGCAGTATTTT.

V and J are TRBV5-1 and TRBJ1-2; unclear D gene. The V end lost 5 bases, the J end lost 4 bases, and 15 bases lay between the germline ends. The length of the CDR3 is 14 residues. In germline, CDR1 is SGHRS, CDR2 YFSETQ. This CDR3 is CASSLGQTSYGYTF. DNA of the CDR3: TGCGCCAGCAGTCTAGGTCAGACTAGCTATGGCTACACCTTC.

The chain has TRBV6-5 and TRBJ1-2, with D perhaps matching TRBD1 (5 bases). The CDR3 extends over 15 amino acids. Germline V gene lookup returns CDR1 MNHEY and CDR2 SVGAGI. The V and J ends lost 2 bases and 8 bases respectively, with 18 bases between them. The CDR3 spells CASSYDGLSTVGYTF. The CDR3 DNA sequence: TGTGCCAGCAGTTACGACGGGTTGTCGACAGTAGGCTACACCTTC.

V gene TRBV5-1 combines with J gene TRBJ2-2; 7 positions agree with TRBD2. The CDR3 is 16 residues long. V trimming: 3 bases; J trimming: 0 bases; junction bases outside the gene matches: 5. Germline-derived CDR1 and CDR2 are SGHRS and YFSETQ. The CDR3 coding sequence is TGCGCCAGCAGCTCCGGCCGGGGGGCGAACACCGGGGAGCTGTTTTTT. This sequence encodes CASSSGRGANTGELFF.